Shown below are 19 T cell receptor beta chains from a single sample sequenced in a study of blood T cell repertoires in COVID-19. Clones were read by immunoSEQ multiplex PCR, and TCRdb kept only the in-frame ones, dropping some. The sample holds nearly 100,000 clones, 70% to 85% seen once. Material: peripheral blood. These receptors all come from a man between 65 and 85 years old with acute or convalescent COVID-19.

This clone has a handful of counts. The chain has TRBV7-2 and TRBJ2-3, with TRBD2 identical over 10 bases. V lost 0 bases, J lost 15 bases, and 9 bases stayed unmatched. The CDR3 spans 14 residues. Germline V lookup: CDR1 SGHTA, CDR2 FQGNSA. CDR3 in DNA: TGTGCCAGCAGCTTAGCGAGCGGGAGGGCCCTTCTTTATTTT. Its translation: CASSLASGRALLYF.

The sample holds one count of this clone. Here the CDR3 DNA reads TGTGCCAGCAGCCCTTTAGCGGGAGGGTGGAATGAGCAGTTCTTC. Translated: CASSPLAGGWNEQFF. The chain combines TRBV11-2 with TRBJ2-1, with 11 bases matching TRBD2. Per the germline V gene, CDR1 is SGHAT and CDR2 is FQNNGV. This CDR3 comprises 15 residues. With V trimmed by 5 bases and J by 7 bases, 7 bases remained unmatched. The full variable domain, its missing parts supplied by reference TRBV11-2 and TRBJ2-1, is EAGVAQSPRYKIIEKRQSVAFWCNPISGHATLYWYQQILGQGPKLLIQFQNNGVVDDSQLPKDRFSAERLKGVDSTLKIQPAKLEDSAVYLCASSPLAGGWNEQFFGPGTRLTVL.

This clone turned up a few times. V usage is TRBV18 and J usage is TRBJ2-3; no firm D call. Germline loops: CDR1 KGHSH, CDR2 LQKENI. Trimming took 3 bases from V and 0 from J, leaving 13 bases between them. This CDR3 region has 16 residues. CDR3 sequence (DNA): TGTGCCAGCTCACCTTATTTCCAACAGAGCACAGATACGCAGTATTTT. It codes for CASSPYFQQSTDTQYF.

This rearrangement joins TRBV5-1 to TRBJ1-6; 9 bases fit TRBD1. The CDR3 length is 18 residues. Germline assignment: CDR1 SGHRS and CDR2 YFSETQ. After removal of 4 bases from V and 0 bases from J, the junction contained 8 bases not matched to a gene. CDR3: CASSRGQGGGSYNSPLHF. In DNA, the CDR3 is TGCGCCAGCAGCAGGGGACAGGGTGGCGGCTCCTATAATTCACCCCTCCACTTT.

This sequence joins TRBV14 and TRBJ1-2, with a possible D match to TRBD1 (6 bases). V was shortened by 3 bases and J by 0 bases, with 20 bases between the two germline ends. The CDR3 has 18 amino acids. CDR1 is SGHDN, CDR2 FVKESK, per germline. CDR3 sequence reads: CASSQHWRTDSSNYGYTF. CDR3 bases: TGTGCCAGCAGCCAGCACTGGAGGACAGATTCGTCTAACTATGGCTACACCTTC.

V usage is TRBV29-1 and J usage is TRBJ1-5; TRBD1 might be the D (6 bases). Trimming took off 0 bases at V and 4 bases at J, with 13 bases between the two ends. Germline loops: CDR1 SQVTM, CDR2 ANQGSEA. CDR3 size: 15 residues. In DNA, the CDR3 is TGCAGCGTTGAAGATGCGGGGGCGGGGAATCAGCCCCAGCATTTT. Translation gives CSVEDAGAGNQPQHF.

The gene calls are TRBV6-5 and TRBJ2-7; TRBD2 aligns across 7 bases. The germline gives CDR1 MNHEY, CDR2 SVGAGI. CDR3 length equals 13 residues. V lost 7 bases and J lost 0; bases outside the gene matches: 3. This CDR3 is CASTAGDSYEQYF. In DNA, the CDR3 is TGTGCCAGCACGGCGGGGGACTCCTACGAGCAGTACTTC.

This clone was seen once. J is TRBJ2-1 and V is TRBV5-1, with TRBD2 matching over 10 bases. The CDR3 has 16 residues. Per germline, CDR1 SGHRS and CDR2 YFSETQ. The J segment lost 1 base and the V segment lost 0 bases, leaving 1 base of the junction unmatched. CDR3 residues: CASSLDSGGSYNEQFF. The CDR3 DNA follows: TGCGCCAGCAGCTTGGATAGCGGGGGGTCCTACAATGAGCAGTTCTTC.

In regard to this clone: Other DNA sequences from this sample encode an identical CDR3 as well. The chain links TRBV6-1 to TRBJ1-1; 9 bases align to TRBD1. Germline loops: CDR1 MNHNS, CDR2 SASEGT. The CDR3 totals 15 residues. V gave up 3 bases and J gave up 1 base; unmatched junction bases: 3. The CDR3 coding sequence is TGTGCCAGCAGTGATGGGACAGGGAGGAACACTGAAGCTTTCTTT. Its translation is CASSDGTGRNTEAFF.

This chain connects TRBV5-6 to TRBJ1-2; D unresolved. There are 12 residues in the CDR3. Trimming pared 3 bases from V and 4 bases from J, leaving 7 bases between. CDR1 and CDR2 from the germline V gene are SGHDT and YYEEEE. CDR3 in amino acids: CASSSPVYGYTF. In DNA, the CDR3 is TGTGCCAGCAGCTCACCAGTCTATGGCTACACCTTC.

The V call is TRBV7-9, the J call TRBJ2-7; a possible D gene is TRBD2 (5 bases). V dropped 1 base and J dropped 4 bases, with 11 bases sitting between them. Germline V lookup: CDR1 SEHNR, CDR2 FQNEAQ (reference sequence). The CDR3 length is 14 residues. In DNA form, the CDR3 reads TGTGCCAGCAGCTTAGACCTAGCCCCTTACGAGCAGTACTTC. The encoded protein is CASSLDLAPYEQYF.

The CDR3 sequence: CASSYSRGEQYF. CDR3 DNA sequence: TGTGCCAGCAGTTACTCTAGGGGCGAGCAGTACTTC. The chain employs TRBV6-6 and TRBJ2-7, with TRBD1 as a possible D gene (5 bases). The V end lost 0 bases, the J end lost 6 bases, and 6 bases lay between the germline ends. Germline V gene lookup returns CDR1 MNHNY and CDR2 SVGAGI (reference sequence). This CDR3 has 12 amino acids.

The J gene is TRBJ1-1, the V gene TRBV5-6, with 11 bases identical to TRBD1. This CDR3 has 14 amino acids. CDR1 is SGHDT, CDR2 YYEEEE, per germline. The V gene end was trimmed by 4 bases and the J gene end by 4 bases; junction bases not matched to a gene: 3. CDR3 sequence: CASSGGTGGTEAFF. CDR3 DNA: TGTGCCAGCAGCGGCGGGACAGGGGGCACTGAAGCTTTCTTT. The entire variable domain, with the rest obtained from reference TRBV5-6 and TRBJ1-1, is as follows: DAGVTQSPTHLIKTRGQQVTLRCSPKSGHDTVSWYQQALGQGPQFIFQYYEEEERQRGNFPDRFSGHQFPNYSSELNVNALLLGDSALYLCASSGGTGGTEAFFGQGTRLTVV.

The rearrangement joins TRBV5-4 to TRBJ2-3; 8 bases map to TRBD2. Trimming cost V 0 bases and J 3 bases; bases outside gene matches: 6. Germline V gene data show CDR1 as SGHNT and CDR2 as YYREEE (reference sequence). The CDR3 has 16 residues. The chain's CDR3 is CASSLEGSGVTDTQYF. CDR3 sequence (DNA): TGTGCCAGCAGCTTGGAAGGTAGCGGGGTGACAGATACGCAGTATTTT.

By its share, this clone is medium-sized. The CDR3 nucleotides are TGTGCCACCAGTGATTCCGGGGTCGGTTGGAATGAGCAGTTCTTC. As protein: CATSDSGVGWNEQFF. V usage is TRBV24-1 and J usage is TRBJ2-1, with D possibly matching TRBD2 (5 bases). Trimming pared 2 bases from V and 7 bases from J, leaving 14 bases between. CDR3 size: 15 residues. Per germline, CDR1 KGHDR and CDR2 SFDVKD.

The genes are TRBV27 and TRBJ1-1; D perhaps matches TRBD1 (5 bases). The CDR3 length is 14 residues. V was trimmed by 3 bases and J by 1 base, leaving 9 bases between them. Germline V gene lookup returns CDR1 MNHEY and CDR2 SMNVEV (reference sequence). The CDR3 region has the DNA TGTGCCAGCAGTTTGTACAGGACGAACACTGAAGCTTTCTTT. It encodes CASSLYRTNTEAFF.

J is TRBJ1-1 and V is TRBV27; D is perhaps TRBD1 (6 bases). CDR3 length: 13 residues. Trimming shortened V by 5 bases and J by 7 bases, and 14 bases separated the two germline ends. CDR1 MNHEY and CDR2 SMNVEV come from the germline V gene (reference sequence). This CDR3 reads CASSRKKGDEAFF. CDR3 sequence (DNA): TGTGCCAGCAGTAGAAAAAAGGGGGATGAAGCTTTCTTT.

The chain carries TRBV6-5 and TRBJ2-4, with TRBD2 matching over 7 bases. V shed 7 bases and J 5 bases; nucleotides not matched to a gene: 11. The CDR3 sequence is 15 residues long. The germline V gene encodes CDR1 MNHEY and CDR2 SVGAGI. This CDR3 is CASNFMGGSENIQYF. In DNA, the CDR3 is TGTGCCAGCAACTTTATGGGCGGGAGCGAAAACATTCAGTACTTC.

This clone was seen only once. The chain recombines TRBV5-4 with TRBJ2-2; 7 positions match TRBD1. Germline CDR1 reads SGHNT; CDR2 reads YYREEE (reference sequence). The V and J ends lost 1 base and 8 bases, in that order; junction bases with no gene match: 2. CDR3 length: 13 residues. The CDR3: CASSLTGVGELFF. The CDR3 region has the DNA TGTGCCAGCAGCTTGACAGGGGTTGGGGAGCTGTTTTTT.